This TCR beta chain is drawn from a study of identical twins. TCRdb passed the 5' RACE reads through MiXCR, listing each CDR3 protein once. This sample has more than 1.5 million distinct CDR3 sequences, with under 35% found just once. Input material: cord blood. The TCR was taken from a newborn girl in good health.

Here the CDR3 reads CASSLVGGIRQGTEAFF. Here the CDR3 DNA reads TGTGCCAGCAGCTTGGTGGGGGGTATCAGGCAGGGCACTGAAGCTTTCTTT. The chain combines TRBV5-5 with TRBJ1-1; D possibly corresponds to TRBD1 (5 bases). Germline values: CDR1 SGHKS, CDR2 YYEKEE (reference sequence). The V end was cut by 0 bases, the J end by 4 bases, with 19 bases between. This CDR3 contains 17 residues.